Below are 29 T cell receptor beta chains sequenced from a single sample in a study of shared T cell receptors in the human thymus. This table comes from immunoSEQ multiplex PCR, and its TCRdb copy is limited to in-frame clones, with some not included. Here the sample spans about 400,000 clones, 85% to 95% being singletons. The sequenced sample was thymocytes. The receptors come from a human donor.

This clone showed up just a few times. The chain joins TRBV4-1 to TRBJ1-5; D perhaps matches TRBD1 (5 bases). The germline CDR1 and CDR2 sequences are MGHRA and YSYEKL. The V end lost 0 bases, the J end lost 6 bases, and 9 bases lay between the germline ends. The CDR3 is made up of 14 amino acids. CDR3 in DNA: TGCGCCAGCAGCCAAGAACCTAGGGGTCAGCCCCAGCATTTT. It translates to CASSQEPRGQPQHF.

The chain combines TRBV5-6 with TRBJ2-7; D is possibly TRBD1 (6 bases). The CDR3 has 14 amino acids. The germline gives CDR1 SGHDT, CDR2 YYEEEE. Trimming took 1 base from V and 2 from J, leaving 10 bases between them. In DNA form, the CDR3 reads TGTGCCAGCAGCTTGACAGGGAAAGCCTACGAGCAGTACTTC. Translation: CASSLTGKAYEQYF.

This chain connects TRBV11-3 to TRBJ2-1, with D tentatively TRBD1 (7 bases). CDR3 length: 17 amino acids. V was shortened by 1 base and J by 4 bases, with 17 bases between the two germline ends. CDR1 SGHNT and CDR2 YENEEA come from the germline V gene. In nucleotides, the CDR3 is TGTGCCAGCAGCTTAGGGGGGGACAGCCACGAGTACAATGAGCAGTTCTTC. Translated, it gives CASSLGGDSHEYNEQFF. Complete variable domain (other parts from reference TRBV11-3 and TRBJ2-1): EAGVVQSPRYKIIEKKQPVAFWCNPISGHNTLYWYLQNLGQGPELLIRYENEEAVDDSQLPKDRFSAERLKGVDSTLKIQPAELGDSAVYLCASSLGGDSHEYNEQFFGPGTRLTVL.

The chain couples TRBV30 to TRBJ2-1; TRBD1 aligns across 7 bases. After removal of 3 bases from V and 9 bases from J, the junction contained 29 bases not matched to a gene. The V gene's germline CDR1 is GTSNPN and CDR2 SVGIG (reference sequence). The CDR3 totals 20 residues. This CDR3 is CAWRGYYKAVTLWGQPEQFF. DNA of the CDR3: TGTGCCTGGAGGGGCTACTACAAAGCTGTAACATTGTGGGGACAGCCTGAGCAGTTCTTC.

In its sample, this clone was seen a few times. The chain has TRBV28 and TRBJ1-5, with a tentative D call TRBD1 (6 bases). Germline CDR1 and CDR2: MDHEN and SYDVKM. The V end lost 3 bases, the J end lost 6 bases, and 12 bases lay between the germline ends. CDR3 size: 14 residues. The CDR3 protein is CASSLTGVAQPQHF. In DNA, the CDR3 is TGTGCCAGCAGTTTGACAGGCGTCGCTCAGCCCCAGCATTTT.

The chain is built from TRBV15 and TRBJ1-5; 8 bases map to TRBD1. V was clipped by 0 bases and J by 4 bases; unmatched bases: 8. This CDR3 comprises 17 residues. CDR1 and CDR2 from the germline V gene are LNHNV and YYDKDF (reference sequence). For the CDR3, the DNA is TGTGCCACCAGCAGAGAGAGCAGGGACAGGAATAATCAGCCCCAGCATTTT. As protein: CATSRESRDRNNQPQHF. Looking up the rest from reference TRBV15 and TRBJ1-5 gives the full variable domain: DAMVIQNPRYQVTQFGKPVTLSCSQTLNHNVMYWYQQKSSQAPKLLFHYYDKDFNNEADTPDNFQSRRPNTSFCFLDIRSPGLGDTAMYLCATSRESRDRNNQPQHFGDGTRLSIL.

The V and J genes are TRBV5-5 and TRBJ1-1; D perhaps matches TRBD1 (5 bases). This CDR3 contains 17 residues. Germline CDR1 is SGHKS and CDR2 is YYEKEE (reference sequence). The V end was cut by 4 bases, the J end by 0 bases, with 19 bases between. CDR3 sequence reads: CASSTDSYRRVNTEAFF. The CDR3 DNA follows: TGTGCCAGCAGCACAGACAGTTACCGCCGAGTGAACACTGAAGCTTTCTTT.

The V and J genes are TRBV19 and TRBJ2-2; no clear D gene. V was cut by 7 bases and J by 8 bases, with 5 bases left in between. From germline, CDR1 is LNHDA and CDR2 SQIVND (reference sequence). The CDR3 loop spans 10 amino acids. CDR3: CASIGGELFF. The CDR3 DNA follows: TGTGCCAGTATCGGAGGGGAGCTGTTTTTT. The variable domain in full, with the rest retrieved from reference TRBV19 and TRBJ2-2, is DGGITQSPKYLFRKEGQNVTLSCEQNLNHDAMYWYRQDPGQGLRLIYYSQIVNDFQKGDIAEGYSVSREKKESFPLTVTSAQKNPTAFYLCASIGGELFFGEGSRLTVL.

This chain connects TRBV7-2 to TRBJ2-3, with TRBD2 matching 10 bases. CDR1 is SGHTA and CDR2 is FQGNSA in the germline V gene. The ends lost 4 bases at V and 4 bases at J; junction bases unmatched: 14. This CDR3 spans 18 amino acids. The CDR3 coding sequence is TGTGCCAGCAGCTCCAGCGGGACTAGCGCCCGGGGGGCAGATACGCAGTATTTT. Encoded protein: CASSSSGTSARGADTQYF. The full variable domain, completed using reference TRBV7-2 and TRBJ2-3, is GAGVSQSPSNKVTEKGKDVELRCDPISGHTALYWYRQSLGQGLEFLIYFQGNSAPDKSGLPSDRFSAERTGGSVSTLTIQRTQQEDSAVYLCASSSSGTSARGADTQYFGPGTRLTVL.

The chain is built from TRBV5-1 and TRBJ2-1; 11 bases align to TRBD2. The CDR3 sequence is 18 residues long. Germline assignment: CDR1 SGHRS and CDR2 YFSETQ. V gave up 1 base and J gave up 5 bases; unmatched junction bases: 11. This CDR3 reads CASSLLPIAGGNNNEQFF. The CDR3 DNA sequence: TGCGCCAGCAGCTTGTTACCGATAGCGGGAGGGAATAACAATGAGCAGTTCTTC. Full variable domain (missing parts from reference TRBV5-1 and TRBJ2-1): KAGVTQTPRYLIKTRGQQVTLSCSPISGHRSVSWYQQTPGQGLQFLFEYFSETQRNKGNFPGRFSGRQFSNSRSEMNVSTLELGDSALYLCASSLLPIAGGNNNEQFFGPGTRLTVL.

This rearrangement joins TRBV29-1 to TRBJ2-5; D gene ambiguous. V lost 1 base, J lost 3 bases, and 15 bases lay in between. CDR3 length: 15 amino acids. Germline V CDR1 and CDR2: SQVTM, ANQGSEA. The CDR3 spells CSVEAMVFWKETQYF. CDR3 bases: TGCAGCGTTGAAGCCATGGTATTCTGGAAAGAGACCCAGTACTTC.

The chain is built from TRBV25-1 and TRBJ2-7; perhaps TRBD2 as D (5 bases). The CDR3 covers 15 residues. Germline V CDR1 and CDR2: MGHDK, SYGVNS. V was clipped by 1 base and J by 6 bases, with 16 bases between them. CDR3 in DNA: TGTGCCAGCAGTGAATCCATATGGGCGGGTTGCGAGCAGTACTTC. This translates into CASSESIWAGCEQYF.

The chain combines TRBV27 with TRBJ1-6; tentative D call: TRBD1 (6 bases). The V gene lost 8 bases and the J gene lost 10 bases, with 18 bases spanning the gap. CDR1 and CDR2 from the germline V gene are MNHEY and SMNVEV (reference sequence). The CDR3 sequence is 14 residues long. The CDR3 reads CASVRGAGGSPLHF. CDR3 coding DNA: TGTGCCAGCGTTCGGGGGGCCGGTGGGTCACCCCTCCACTTT.

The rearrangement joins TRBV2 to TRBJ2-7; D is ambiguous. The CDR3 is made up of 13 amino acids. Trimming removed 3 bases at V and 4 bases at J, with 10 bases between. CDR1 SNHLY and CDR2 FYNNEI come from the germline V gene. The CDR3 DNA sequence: TGTGCCAGCAGTGACGCGATGCCGTACGAGCAGTACTTC. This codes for CASSDAMPYEQYF.

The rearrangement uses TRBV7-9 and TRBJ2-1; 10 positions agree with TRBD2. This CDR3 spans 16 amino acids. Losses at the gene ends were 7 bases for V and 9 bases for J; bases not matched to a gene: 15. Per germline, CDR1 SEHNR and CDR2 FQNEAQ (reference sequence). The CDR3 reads CASIRSFQRGGGEQFF. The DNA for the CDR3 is TGTGCCAGCATCCGAAGTTTCCAGCGGGGGGGTGGTGAGCAGTTCTTC.

The CDR3 protein is CACFPGQGWREGFNEQFF. CDR3 nucleotides: TGTGCCTGCTTTCCGGGACAGGGATGGCGGGAGGGCTTCAATGAGCAGTTCTTC. The rearrangement uses TRBV7-9 and TRBJ2-1, with D tentatively TRBD1 or TRBD2 (9 bases each). Germline loops: CDR1 SEHNR, CDR2 FQNEAQ (reference sequence). The CDR3 runs to 18 residues. The V and J ends lost 11 bases and 6 bases respectively, with 32 bases between them.

As DNA, the CDR3 is TGCGCCAGCAGCCAAGTTCGTACGAGACCCTCTGAAAAACTGTTTTTT. This sequence encodes CASSQVRTRPSEKLFF. The gene calls are TRBV4-1 and TRBJ1-4; D is unclear. With 1 base removed from V and 7 bases from J, the gap between germline ends came to 16 bases. CDR3 length equals 16 residues. Germline loops: CDR1 MGHRA, CDR2 YSYEKL.

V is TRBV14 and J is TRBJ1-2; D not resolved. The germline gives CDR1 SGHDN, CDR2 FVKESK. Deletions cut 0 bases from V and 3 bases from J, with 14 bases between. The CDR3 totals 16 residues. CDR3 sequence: CASSQEVVGSDYGYTF. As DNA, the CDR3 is TGTGCCAGCAGCCAAGAGGTGGTAGGGAGCGACTATGGCTACACCTTC.

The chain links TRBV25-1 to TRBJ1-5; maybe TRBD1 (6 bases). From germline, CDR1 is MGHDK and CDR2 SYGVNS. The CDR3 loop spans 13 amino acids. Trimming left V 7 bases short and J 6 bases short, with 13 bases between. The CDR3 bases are TGTGCCAGCATGGGGGGGCAGGGTCAGCCCCAGCATTTT. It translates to CASMGGQGQPQHF.

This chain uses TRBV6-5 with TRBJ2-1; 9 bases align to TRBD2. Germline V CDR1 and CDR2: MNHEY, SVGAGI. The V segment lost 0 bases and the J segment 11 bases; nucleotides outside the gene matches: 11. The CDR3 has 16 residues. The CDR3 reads CASSYSISSGTRKQFF. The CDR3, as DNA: TGTGCCAGCAGTTACTCGATTTCTAGCGGGACCAGAAAGCAGTTCTTC.

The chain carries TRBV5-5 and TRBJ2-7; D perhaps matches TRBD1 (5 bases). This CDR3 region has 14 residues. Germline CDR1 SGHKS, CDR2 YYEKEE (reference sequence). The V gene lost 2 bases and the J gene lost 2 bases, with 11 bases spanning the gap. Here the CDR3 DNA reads TGTGCCAGCAGCTTTCTTAACAGGCCCTACGAGCAGTACTTC. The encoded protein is CASSFLNRPYEQYF.

In nucleotides, the CDR3 is TGTGCCAGCAGCTTAGGATTCGGGAGATTAGGGGGTGAAAAACTGTTTTTT. This gives the protein CASSLGFGRLGGEKLFF. The chain combines TRBV5-4 with TRBJ1-4; tentatively, D is TRBD1 (6 bases). V was shortened by 2 bases and J by 7 bases, with 21 bases between the two germline ends. The CDR3 spans 17 residues. The germline gives CDR1 SGHNT, CDR2 YYREEE (reference sequence).

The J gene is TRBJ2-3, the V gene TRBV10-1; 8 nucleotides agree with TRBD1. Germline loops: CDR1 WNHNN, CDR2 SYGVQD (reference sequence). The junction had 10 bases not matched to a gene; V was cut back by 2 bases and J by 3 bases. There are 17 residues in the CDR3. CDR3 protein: CASSEPRDRSGTDTQYF. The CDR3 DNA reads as TGCGCCAGCAGTGAGCCTCGGGACAGGTCCGGGACAGATACGCAGTATTTT.

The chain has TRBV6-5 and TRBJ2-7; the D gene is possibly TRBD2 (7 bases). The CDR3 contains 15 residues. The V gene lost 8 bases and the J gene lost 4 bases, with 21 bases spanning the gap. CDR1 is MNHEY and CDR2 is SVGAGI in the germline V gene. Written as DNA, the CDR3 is TGTGCCAGCGGACCGTGGGAGGGGGGCTGGTACGAGCAGTACTTC. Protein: CASGPWEGGWYEQYF.

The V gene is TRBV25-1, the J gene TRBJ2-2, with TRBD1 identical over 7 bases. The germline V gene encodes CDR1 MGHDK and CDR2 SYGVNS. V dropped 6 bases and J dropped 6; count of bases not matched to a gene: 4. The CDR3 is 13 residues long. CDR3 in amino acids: CASRTGFAGELFF. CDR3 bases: TGTGCCAGCAGGACAGGGTTTGCCGGGGAGCTGTTTTTT.

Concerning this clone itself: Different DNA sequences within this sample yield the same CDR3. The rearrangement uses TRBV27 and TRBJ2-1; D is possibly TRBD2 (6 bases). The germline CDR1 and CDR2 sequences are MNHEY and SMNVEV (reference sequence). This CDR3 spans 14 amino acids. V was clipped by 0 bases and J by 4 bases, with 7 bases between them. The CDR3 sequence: CASSLSGLYNEQFF. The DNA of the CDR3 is TGTGCCAGCAGTTTATCGGGACTGTACAATGAGCAGTTCTTC.

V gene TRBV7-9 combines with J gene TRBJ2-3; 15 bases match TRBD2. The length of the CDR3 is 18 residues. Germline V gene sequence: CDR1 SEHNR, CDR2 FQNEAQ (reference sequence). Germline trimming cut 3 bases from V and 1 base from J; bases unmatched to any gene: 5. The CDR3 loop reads CASSFGLAGGRGTDTQYF. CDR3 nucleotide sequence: TGTGCCAGCAGCTTCGGACTAGCGGGAGGGCGCGGCACAGATACGCAGTATTTT.

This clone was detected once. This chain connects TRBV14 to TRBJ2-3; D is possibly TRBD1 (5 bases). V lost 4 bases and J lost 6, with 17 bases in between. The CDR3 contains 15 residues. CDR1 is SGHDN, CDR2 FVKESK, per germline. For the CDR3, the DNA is TGTGCCAGCAGCCGCTGGCGTCAGGGTCGGGATACGCAGTATTTT. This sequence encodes CASSRWRQGRDTQYF. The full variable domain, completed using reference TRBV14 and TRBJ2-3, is EAGVTQFPSHSVIEKGQTVTLRCDPISGHDNLYWYRRVMGKEIKFLLHFVKESKQDESGMPNNRFLAERTGGTYSTLKVQPAELEDSGVYFCASSRWRQGRDTQYFGPGTRLTVL.

The CDR3, as DNA: TGCGCCAGCAGCCCGGTAGACTACCAAGAGACCCAGTACTTC. Its protein is CASSPVDYQETQYF. V usage is TRBV4-1 and J usage is TRBJ2-5; D remains ambiguous. The CDR3 is 14 residues long. Germline lookup yields CDR1 MGHRA and CDR2 YSYEKL. Trimming pared 4 bases from V and 0 bases from J, leaving 9 bases between.